These 26 T cell receptor beta chains share one sample of origin, sequenced in a study of T-cell memory formation after mild COVID-19. TCRdb recomputed calls from the 5' RACE reads with MiXCR, one row per CDR3 protein. This sample has 150,000 to 200,000 distinct CDR3 sequences, with roughly 10% found just once. Sequencing was carried out using PBMCs or a T cell subset sorted from them (not recorded which). These receptors came from a man between 18 and 29 years old who had mild COVID-19 (a few samples of this study predate the infection). Cell type and time point are not known.

This sequence joins TRBV20-1 and TRBJ2-6, with D hard to call. CDR1 is DFQATT, CDR2 SNEGSKA, per germline (reference sequence). The V end was cut by 6 bases, the J end by 3 bases, with 12 bases between. This CDR3 comprises 14 residues. This CDR3 reads CSAIWKRGANVLTF. Written as DNA, the CDR3 is TGCAGTGCCATATGGAAACGTGGGGCCAACGTCCTGACTTTC.

The V and J genes are TRBV7-9 and TRBJ2-2; 11 bases fit TRBD1. Unmatched junction bases numbered 9, after V lost 3 bases and J lost 3 bases. CDR1 SEHNR and CDR2 FQNEAQ come from the germline V gene (reference sequence). This CDR3 is 18 amino acids long. CDR3 in DNA: TGTGCCAGCAGCTTCTGGACAGGGGGCAACTGGGACACCGGGGAGCTGTTTTTT. Translation: CASSFWTGGNWDTGELFF.

This clonotype was seen at least ten times. The V gene is TRBV5-1, the J gene TRBJ2-3; D call uncertain. Germline V gene data show CDR1 as SGHRS and CDR2 as YFSETQ. V lost 4 bases and J 5 bases, leaving 8 bases between the germline ends. CDR3 size: 12 residues. In nucleotides, the CDR3 is TGCGCCAGCAGCGTCGACATAGATACGCAGTATTTT. Protein sequence: CASSVDIDTQYF.

The rearrangement joins TRBV5-1 to TRBJ1-5; D call uncertain. Trimming removed 4 bases at V and 3 bases at J, with 8 bases between. The CDR3 contains 13 residues. The V gene's germline CDR1 is SGHRS and CDR2 YFSETQ. CDR3: CASSAEPNQPQHF. The CDR3 region has the DNA TGCGCCAGCAGCGCTGAGCCCAATCAGCCCCAGCATTTT.

In this sample, this clonotype turned up once. This chain uses TRBV6-6 with TRBJ2-7; a possible D gene is TRBD1 (6 bases). V lost 4 bases and J 6 bases, leaving 13 bases between the germline ends. Germline V gene lookup returns CDR1 MNHNY and CDR2 SVGAGI (reference sequence). This CDR3 spans 13 amino acids. CDR3 region: CASSFSGAGEQYF. In DNA form, the CDR3 reads TGTGCCAGCAGTTTCTCAGGGGCGGGCGAGCAGTACTTC.

This clonotype has at least ten counts. V gene TRBV5-1 combines with J gene TRBJ1-1, with 7 bases matching TRBD1. Looked up from germline, CDR1 is SGHRS and CDR2 is YFSETQ. The ends lost 4 bases at V and 4 bases at J; junction bases unmatched: 4. The length of the CDR3 is 13 residues. The CDR3 protein is CASSPQGFTEAFF. In DNA, the CDR3 is TGCGCCAGCAGCCCACAGGGGTTCACTGAAGCTTTCTTT.

This clonotype was detected many times. The V gene is TRBV10-3, the J gene TRBJ2-5; D is tentatively TRBD1 or TRBD2 (5 bases each). V gave up 6 bases and J gave up 2 bases, with 10 bases separating them. There are 13 residues in the CDR3. CDR1 and CDR2 from the germline V gene are ENHRY and SYGVKD. The CDR3 here is CAIRPGPQETQYF. DNA for the CDR3: TGTGCCATCAGGCCGGGACCGCAAGAGACCCAGTACTTC.

The rearrangement joins TRBV15 to TRBJ1-1; D may be TRBD1 (5 bases). V dropped 0 bases and J dropped 8 bases, with 10 bases sitting between them. Germline V CDR1 and CDR2: LNHNV, YYDKDF (reference sequence). CDR3 size: 13 residues. CDR3 region: CATSRDGRGEAFF. The DNA for the CDR3 is TGTGCCACCAGCAGAGATGGGCGGGGGGAAGCTTTCTTT.

The chain is built from TRBV10-1 and TRBJ2-3; no clear D gene. The CDR3 is made up of 13 amino acids. Germline values: CDR1 WNHNN, CDR2 SYGVQD (reference sequence). Trimming stripped 3 bases from V and 2 bases from J, with 6 bases between. The CDR3 loop reads CASSEGATDTQYF. In DNA, the CDR3 is TGCGCCAGCAGTGAAGGAGCCACAGATACGCAGTATTTT.

In its sample, this clonotype was seen a few times. The chain uses TRBV6-6 and TRBJ2-7, with TRBD1 as a possible D gene (6 bases). The V gene lost 6 bases and the J gene lost 7 bases, with 13 bases spanning the gap. The CDR3 has 12 residues. The germline CDR1 and CDR2 sequences are MNHNY and SVGAGI (reference sequence). The CDR3 DNA reads TGTGCCAGCAGCATACAGGGAGCAGAGCAGTACGTC. Translated, it gives CASSIQGAEQYV.

This clonotype was counted ten times or more. The chain is built from TRBV7-2 and TRBJ2-1; 9 positions agree with TRBD2. Germline lookup yields CDR1 SGHTA and CDR2 FQGNSA. The junction had 12 bases not matched to a gene; V was cut back by 5 bases and J by 10 bases. This CDR3 has 15 amino acids. This chain's CDR3 is CASSVSWASGVEQFF. The CDR3 DNA follows: TGTGCCAGCAGCGTCTCCTGGGCTAGCGGGGTCGAGCAGTTCTTC. The full variable domain, in which reference TRBV7-2 and TRBJ2-1 provide the parts outside the CDR3, is GAGVSQSPSNKVTEKGKDVELRCDPISGHTALYWYRQSLGQGLEFLIYFQGNSAPDKSGLPSDRFSAERTGGSVSTLTIQRTQQEDSAVYLCASSVSWASGVEQFFGPGTRLTVL.

The gene calls are TRBV20-1 and TRBJ1-5; 8 bases match TRBD1. Germline CDR1 and CDR2: DFQATT and SNEGSKA (reference sequence). CDR3 size: 11 residues. The trim removed 5 bases at V and 14 bases at J, leaving 8 bases unmatched. DNA of the CDR3: TGCAGTGCTCGGATGTCGGGACAGGAGCATTTT. It codes for CSARMSGQEHF.

The genes are TRBV10-3 and TRBJ1-2; D may be TRBD1 (6 bases). Germline V gives CDR1 ENHRY, CDR2 SYGVKD. Deletions cut 5 bases from V and 6 bases from J, with 13 bases between. The CDR3 is 13 amino acids. In DNA form, the CDR3 reads TGTGCCATCAGTTCCACGGGGGGCGATGGCTACACCTTC. It is translated as CAISSTGGDGYTF.

This clonotype appeared a few times. CDR3 in DNA: TGCAGTGCTAGTTTAGCGGGAAGCTCCTACGAGCAGTACTTC. As protein: CSASLAGSSYEQYF. V is TRBV20-1 and J is TRBJ2-7, with 8 bases identical to TRBD2. V lost 3 bases to trimming and J lost 0 bases; unmatched junction nucleotides: 4. From germline, CDR1 is DFQATT and CDR2 SNEGSKA (reference sequence). The length of the CDR3 is 14 residues.

This clonotype was counted between two and nine times. This chain links TRBV7-8 with TRBJ1-3; 10 positions agree with TRBD1. V lost 4 bases and J lost 4; bases outside the gene matches: 1. Looked up from germline, CDR1 is SGHVS and CDR2 is FQNEAQ. The CDR3 length is 14 residues. For the CDR3, the DNA is TGTGCCAGCAGCTCGGACAGGGGGGGAAACACCATATATTTT. Protein product: CASSSDRGGNTIYF. The variable domain in full, with the rest retrieved from reference TRBV7-8 and TRBJ1-3, is GAGVSQSPRYKVAKRGQDVALRCDPISGHVSLFWYQQALGQGPEFLTYFQNEAQLDKSGLPSDRFFAERPEGSVSTLKIQRTQQEDSAVYLCASSSDRGGNTIYFGEGSWLTVV.

CDR3 sequence reads: CASSSGQGWYYGYTF. The CDR3 region has the DNA TGTGCCAGCAGTTCCGGACAGGGTTGGTACTATGGCTACACCTTC. The V gene is TRBV6-5, the J gene TRBJ1-2; 8 bases align to TRBD1. Germline V gene data show CDR1 as MNHEY and CDR2 as SVGAGI. CDR3 length: 15 residues. Trimming took 4 bases from V and 3 from J; bases not matched to a gene: 7.

This clonotype was seen a few times. The chain couples TRBV11-2 to TRBJ2-5; 7 nucleotides agree with TRBD1. V shed 5 bases, J shed 5 bases, and the junction held 8 bases outside the gene matches. CDR1 and CDR2 (germline): SGHAT, FQNNGV. The length of the CDR3 is 14 residues. The CDR3 DNA reads TGTGCCAGCAGCCCCTACGACAGGGACGAGACCCAGTACTTC. It yields the protein CASSPYDRDETQYF.

This chain uses TRBV4-3 with TRBJ2-3; D unclear. Germline V lookup: CDR1 LGHNA, CDR2 YSLEER. This CDR3 has 15 residues. V lost 0 bases and J lost 8, with 15 bases in between. CDR3 bases: TGCGCCAGCAGCCAAGACCTATTGGGGATGGGTACGCAGTATTTT. It codes for CASSQDLLGMGTQYF.

This clonotype was seen only a few times. The genes are TRBV12-3 or TRBV12-4 and TRBJ2-1; tentatively, D is TRBD1 (5 bases). CDR3 length equals 17 residues. Trimming cost V 2 bases and J 0 bases, with 14 bases left between them. The CDR3 loop is CASSLWGSQSSYNEQFF. In DNA form, the CDR3 reads TGTGCCAGCAGTTTATGGGGCTCCCAGAGCTCCTACAATGAGCAGTTCTTC.

The V call is TRBV20-1, the J call TRBJ1-5; D gene uncertain. The V end was cut by 3 bases, the J end by 4 bases, with 16 bases between. Germline CDR1 DFQATT, CDR2 SNEGSKA (reference sequence). The CDR3 covers 15 residues. The CDR3 protein is CSARPSGLPNQPQHF. The CDR3 DNA reads TGCAGTGCTAGGCCCTCGGGCCTACCGAATCAGCCCCAGCATTTT.

Comments on this clonotype: A much bigger clone sits one base away, suggesting this may be a read error. The rearrangement joins TRBV5-1 to TRBJ1-1; D is possibly TRBD1 (5 bases). Trimming pared 5 bases from V and 4 bases from J, leaving 15 bases between. There are 14 residues in the CDR3. The V gene's germline CDR1 is SGHRS and CDR2 YFSETQ. CDR3 coding DNA: TGCGCCAGCAGGATAGCCGGGACGGTCACTGAAGCTTTCTTT. Translating it yields CASRIAGTVTEAFF.

J is TRBJ2-2 and V is TRBV7-9; 9 bases align to TRBD2. Germline CDR1 is SEHNR and CDR2 is FQNEAQ (reference sequence). The V segment lost 1 base and the J segment 3 bases; nucleotides outside the gene matches: 9. There are 18 residues in the CDR3. Here the CDR3 reads CASSLVASGVIYTGELFF. The CDR3 DNA follows: TGTGCCAGCAGCTTAGTCGCTAGCGGGGTGATTTACACCGGGGAGCTGTTTTTT.

The chain has TRBV6-5 and TRBJ1-2; D gene uncertain. The V end lost 7 bases, the J end lost 4 bases, and 16 bases lay between the germline ends. CDR3 size: 14 residues. Germline V gene sequence: CDR1 MNHEY, CDR2 SVGAGI. The CDR3 nucleotides read TGTGCCAGCATGGGTAGGACGGCCAGCTATGGCTACACCTTC. Amino acid sequence: CASMGRTASYGYTF.

In its sample, this clonotype was seen a few times. The rearrangement uses TRBV20-1 and TRBJ2-7, with TRBD1 matching over 7 bases. V dropped 2 bases and J dropped 1; count of bases not matched to a gene: 5. The CDR3 length is 14 residues. Germline V gene sequence: CDR1 DFQATT, CDR2 SNEGSKA (reference sequence). For the CDR3, the DNA is TGCAGTGCTAGACCGGACAGGAGATCCTACGAGCAGTACTTC. Translation gives CSARPDRRSYEQYF.

The chain combines TRBV10-2 with TRBJ2-3; no definite D call. The V end lost 0 bases, the J end lost 5 bases, and 12 bases lay between the germline ends. CDR3 length equals 15 residues. Germline V gene sequence: CDR1 WSHSY, CDR2 SAAADI. This CDR3 reads CASSESAALGDTQYF. For the CDR3, the DNA is TGCGCCAGCAGTGAGTCGGCCGCTCTTGGAGATACGCAGTATTTT.

This chain uses TRBV18 with TRBJ1-3; weak D call: TRBD1 (5 bases). The CDR3 spans 17 residues. Germline CDR1 reads KGHSH; CDR2 reads LQKENI. The V end was cut by 2 bases, the J end by 4 bases, with 18 bases between. CDR3 coding DNA: TGTGCCAGCTCACCATCCAACAGGAAAATGCGGGGAAACACCATATATTTT. Encoded protein: CASSPSNRKMRGNTIYF. The entire variable domain, with the rest obtained from reference TRBV18 and TRBJ1-3, is as follows: NAGVMQNPRHLVRRRGQEARLRCSPMKGHSHVYWYRQLPEEGLKFMVYLQKENIIDESGMPKERFSAEFPKEGPSILRIQQVVRGDSAAYFCASSPSNRKMRGNTIYFGEGSWLTVV.